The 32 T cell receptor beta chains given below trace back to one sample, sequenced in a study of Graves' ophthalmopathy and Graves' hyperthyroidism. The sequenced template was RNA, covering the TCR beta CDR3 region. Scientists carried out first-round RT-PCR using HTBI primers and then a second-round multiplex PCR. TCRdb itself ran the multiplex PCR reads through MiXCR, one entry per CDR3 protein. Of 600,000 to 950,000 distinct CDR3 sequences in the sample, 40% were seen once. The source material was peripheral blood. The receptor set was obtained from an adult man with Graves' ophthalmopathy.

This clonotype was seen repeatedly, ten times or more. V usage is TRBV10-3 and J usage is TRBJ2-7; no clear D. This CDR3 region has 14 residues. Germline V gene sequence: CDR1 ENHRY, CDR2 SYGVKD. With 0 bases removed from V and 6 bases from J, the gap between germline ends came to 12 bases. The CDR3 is CAISESGVSVEQYF. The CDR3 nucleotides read TGTGCCATCAGTGAGTCAGGTGTGAGCGTCGAGCAGTACTTC.

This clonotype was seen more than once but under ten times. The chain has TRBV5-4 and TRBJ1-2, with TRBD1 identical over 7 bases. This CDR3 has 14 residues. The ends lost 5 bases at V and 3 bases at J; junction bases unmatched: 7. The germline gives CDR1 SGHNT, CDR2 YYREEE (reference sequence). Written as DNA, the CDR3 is TGTGCCAGCAGGCTTCTGGGACAGCACTATGGCTACACCTTC. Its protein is CASRLLGQHYGYTF.

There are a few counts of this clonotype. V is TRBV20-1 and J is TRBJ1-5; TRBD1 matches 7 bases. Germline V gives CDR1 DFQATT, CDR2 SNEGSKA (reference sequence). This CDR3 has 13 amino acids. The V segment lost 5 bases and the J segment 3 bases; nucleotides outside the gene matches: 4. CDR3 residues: CSAYTGANQPQHF. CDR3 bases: TGCAGTGCTTATACAGGGGCCAATCAGCCCCAGCATTTT.

This CDR3 is CASSTTSGRGHEQYF. The CDR3 DNA is TGCGCCAGCAGCACTACTAGCGGGAGGGGCCACGAGCAGTACTTC. The chain carries TRBV5-1 and TRBJ2-7, with 13 positions matching TRBD2. V was clipped by 4 bases and J by 5 bases; unmatched bases: 6. Germline CDR1 SGHRS, CDR2 YFSETQ. CDR3 length equals 15 residues.

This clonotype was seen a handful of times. The CDR3 here is CATSDRGQGVTGELFF. The CDR3 nucleotides are TGTGCCACCAGTGACCGCGGACAGGGGGTCACCGGGGAGCTGTTTTTT. The chain has TRBV24-1 and TRBJ2-2; 10 bases are a match to TRBD1. The CDR3 extends over 16 amino acids. J gave up 4 bases and V 4 bases, and 5 bases lay outside the gene matches. The germline V gene has CDR1 KGHDR and CDR2 SFDVKD.

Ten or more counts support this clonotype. CDR3 protein: CASSQDPSGELFF. CDR3 DNA: TGCGCCAGCAGCCAAGATCCTAGCGGGGAGCTGTTTTTT. The J gene is TRBJ2-2, the V gene TRBV4-1, with unresolved D. This CDR3 spans 13 amino acids. Trimming left V 0 bases short and J 7 bases short, with 6 bases between. The V gene's germline CDR1 is MGHRA and CDR2 YSYEKL.

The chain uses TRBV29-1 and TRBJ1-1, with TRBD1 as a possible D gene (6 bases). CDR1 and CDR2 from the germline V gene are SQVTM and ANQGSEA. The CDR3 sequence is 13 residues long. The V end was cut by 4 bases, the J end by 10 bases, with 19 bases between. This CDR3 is CSVGAGQRLGAFF. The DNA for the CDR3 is TGCAGCGTTGGGGCTGGACAGAGGCTAGGAGCTTTCTTT.

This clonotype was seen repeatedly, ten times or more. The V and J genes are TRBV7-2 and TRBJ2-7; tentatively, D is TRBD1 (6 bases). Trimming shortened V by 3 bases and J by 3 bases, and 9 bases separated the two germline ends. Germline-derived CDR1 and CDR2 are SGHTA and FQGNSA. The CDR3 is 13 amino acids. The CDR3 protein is CASSLDSGYEQYF. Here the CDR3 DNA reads TGTGCCAGCAGCTTGGACAGTGGCTACGAGCAGTACTTC.

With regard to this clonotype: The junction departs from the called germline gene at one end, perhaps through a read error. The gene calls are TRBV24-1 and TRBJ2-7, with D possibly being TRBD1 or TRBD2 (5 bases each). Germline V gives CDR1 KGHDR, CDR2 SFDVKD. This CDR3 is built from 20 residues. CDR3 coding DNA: TGTGCCAGCAGTTACTCGGGACCCTTTAACGCGCTCTCTACTCCCTACGAGCAGTACTTC. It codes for CASSYSGPFNALSTPYEQYF.

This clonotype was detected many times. DNA of the CDR3: TGTGCCAGCAGCAATGTGGTGAGGGGAGGCAATCAGCCCCAGCATTTT. Protein: CASSNVVRGGNQPQHF. The V and J genes are TRBV7-8 and TRBJ1-5; maybe TRBD1 (5 bases). Trimming removed 5 bases at V and 2 bases at J, with 16 bases between. This CDR3 contains 16 residues. CDR1 and CDR2 (germline): SGHVS, FQNEAQ. The whole variable domain, remainder taken from reference TRBV7-8 and TRBJ1-5, is GAGVSQSPRYKVAKRGQDVALRCDPISGHVSLFWYQQALGQGPEFLTYFQNEAQLDKSGLPSDRFFAERPEGSVSTLKIQRTQQEDSAVYLCASSNVVRGGNQPQHFGDGTRLSIL.

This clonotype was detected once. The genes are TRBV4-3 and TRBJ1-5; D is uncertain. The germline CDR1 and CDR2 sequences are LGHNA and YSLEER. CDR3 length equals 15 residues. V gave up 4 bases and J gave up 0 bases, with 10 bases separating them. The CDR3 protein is CASSPHVSSNQPQHF. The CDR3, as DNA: TGCGCCAGCAGCCCTCATGTCAGTAGCAATCAGCCCCAGCATTTT.

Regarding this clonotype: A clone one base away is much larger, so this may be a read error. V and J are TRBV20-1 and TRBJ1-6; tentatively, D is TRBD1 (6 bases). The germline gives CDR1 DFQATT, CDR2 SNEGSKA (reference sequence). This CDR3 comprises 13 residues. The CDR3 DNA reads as TGCAGTGACAAGGGGGGAGTAGGATCACCCCCCCACTTT. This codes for CSDKGGVGSPPHF.

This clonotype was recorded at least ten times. The CDR3 region has the DNA TGCAGCGTTGATCGGGCAGATCTAGGAGAAAAACTGTTTTTT. It codes for CSVDRADLGEKLFF. The rearrangement links TRBV29-1 to TRBJ1-4; D remains ambiguous. Trimming pared 3 bases from V and 8 bases from J, leaving 16 bases between. This CDR3 has 14 amino acids. Germline CDR1 and CDR2: SQVTM and ANQGSEA.

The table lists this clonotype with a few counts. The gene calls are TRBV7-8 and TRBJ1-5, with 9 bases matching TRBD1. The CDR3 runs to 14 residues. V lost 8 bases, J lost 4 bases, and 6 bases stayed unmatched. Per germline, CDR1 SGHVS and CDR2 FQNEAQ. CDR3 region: CASLEGTGNQPQHF. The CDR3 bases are TGTGCCAGCTTGGAAGGGACAGGGAATCAGCCCCAGCATTTT.

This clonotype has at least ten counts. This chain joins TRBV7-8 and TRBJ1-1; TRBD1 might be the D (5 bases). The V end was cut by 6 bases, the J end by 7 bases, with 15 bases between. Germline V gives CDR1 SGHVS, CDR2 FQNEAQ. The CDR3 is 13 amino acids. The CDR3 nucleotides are TGTGCCAGCAGTCTAAGAGGGGATCTTGAAGCTTTCTTT. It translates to CASSLRGDLEAFF.

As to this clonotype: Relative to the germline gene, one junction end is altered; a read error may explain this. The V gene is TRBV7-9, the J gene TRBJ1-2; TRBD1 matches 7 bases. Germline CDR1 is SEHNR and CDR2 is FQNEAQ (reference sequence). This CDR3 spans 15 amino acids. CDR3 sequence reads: CASSQGDSINYGYTF. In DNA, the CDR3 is TGCGCCAGCAGCCAGGGGGACTCAATTAACTATGGCTACACCTTC.

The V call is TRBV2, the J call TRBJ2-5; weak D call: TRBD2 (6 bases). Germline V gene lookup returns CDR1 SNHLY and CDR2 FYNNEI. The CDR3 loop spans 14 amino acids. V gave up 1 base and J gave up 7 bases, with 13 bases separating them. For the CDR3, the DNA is TGTGCCAGCAGTGAAGACTGGGGGAGGTCGACCCAGTACTTC. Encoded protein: CASSEDWGRSTQYF.

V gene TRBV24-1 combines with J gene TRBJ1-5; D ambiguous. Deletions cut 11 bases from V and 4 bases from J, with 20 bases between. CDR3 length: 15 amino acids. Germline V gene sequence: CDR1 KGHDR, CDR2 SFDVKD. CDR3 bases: TGTGCCAGCAGCACCCGATACTTTGGGAATCAGCCCCAGCATTTT. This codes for CASSTRYFGNQPQHF.

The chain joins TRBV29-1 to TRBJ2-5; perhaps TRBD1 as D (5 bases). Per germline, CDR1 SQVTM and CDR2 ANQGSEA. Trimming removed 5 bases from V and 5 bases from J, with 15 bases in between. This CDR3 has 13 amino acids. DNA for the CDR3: TGCAGCGTTATGCTCAGGGCCTACGAGACCCAGTACTTC. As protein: CSVMLRAYETQYF.

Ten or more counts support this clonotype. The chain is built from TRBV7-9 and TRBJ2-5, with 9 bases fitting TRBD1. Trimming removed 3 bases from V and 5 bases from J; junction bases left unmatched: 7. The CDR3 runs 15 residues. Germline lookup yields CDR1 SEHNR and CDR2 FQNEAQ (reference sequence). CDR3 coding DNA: TGTGCCAGCAGCTTGGGACAGGGTCATTCGGAGACCCAGTACTTC. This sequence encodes CASSLGQGHSETQYF.

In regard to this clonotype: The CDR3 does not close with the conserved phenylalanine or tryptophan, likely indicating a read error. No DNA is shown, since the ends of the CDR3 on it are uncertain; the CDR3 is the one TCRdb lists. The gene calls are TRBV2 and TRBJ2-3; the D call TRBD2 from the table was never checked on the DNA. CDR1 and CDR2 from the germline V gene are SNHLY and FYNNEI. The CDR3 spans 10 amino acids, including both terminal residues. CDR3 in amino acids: CASSEVTLAG.

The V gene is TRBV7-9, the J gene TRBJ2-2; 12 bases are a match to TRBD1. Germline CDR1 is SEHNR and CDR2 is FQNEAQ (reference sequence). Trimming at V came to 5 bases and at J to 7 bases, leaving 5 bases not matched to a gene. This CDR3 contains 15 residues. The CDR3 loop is CASSPGQGAVGELFF. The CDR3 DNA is TGTGCCAGCAGCCCGGGACAGGGGGCGGTCGGGGAGCTGTTTTTT.

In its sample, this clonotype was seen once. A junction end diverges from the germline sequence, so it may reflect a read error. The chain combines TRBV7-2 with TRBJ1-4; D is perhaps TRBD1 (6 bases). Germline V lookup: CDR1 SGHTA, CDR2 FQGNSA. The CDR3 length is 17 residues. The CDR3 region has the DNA TGTGCCGGCAGCTTGAGGGGGGGGAACAGTTATAATGAAAAACTGTTTTTT. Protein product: CAGSLRGGNSYNEKLFF. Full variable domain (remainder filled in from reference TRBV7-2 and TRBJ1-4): GAGVSQSPSNKVTEKGKDVELRCDPISGHTALYWYRQSLGQGLEFLIYFQGNSAPDKSGLPSDRFSAERTGGSVSTLTIQRTQQEDSAVYLCAGSLRGGNSYNEKLFFGSGTQLSVL.

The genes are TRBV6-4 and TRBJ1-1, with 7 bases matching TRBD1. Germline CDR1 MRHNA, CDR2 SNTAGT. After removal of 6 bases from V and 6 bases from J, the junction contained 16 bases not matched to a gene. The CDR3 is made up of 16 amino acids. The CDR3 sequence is CASRTSRDRNTSEAFF. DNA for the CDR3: TGTGCCAGCAGAACATCCCGGGACAGAAATACCTCTGAAGCTTTCTTT.

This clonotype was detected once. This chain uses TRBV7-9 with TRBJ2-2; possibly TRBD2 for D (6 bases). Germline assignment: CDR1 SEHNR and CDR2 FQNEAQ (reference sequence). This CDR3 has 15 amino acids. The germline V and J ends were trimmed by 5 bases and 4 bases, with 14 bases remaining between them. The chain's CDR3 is CASSVSGVGTGELFF. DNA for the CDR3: TGTGCCAGCAGCGTATCGGGGGTGGGCACCGGGGAGCTGTTTTTT. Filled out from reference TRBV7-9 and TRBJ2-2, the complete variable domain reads DTGVSQNPRHKITKRGQNVTFRCDPISEHNRLYWYRQTLGQGPEFLTYFQNEAQLEKSRLLSDRFSAERPKGSFSTLEIQRTEQGDSAMYLCASSVSGVGTGELFFGEGSRLTVL.

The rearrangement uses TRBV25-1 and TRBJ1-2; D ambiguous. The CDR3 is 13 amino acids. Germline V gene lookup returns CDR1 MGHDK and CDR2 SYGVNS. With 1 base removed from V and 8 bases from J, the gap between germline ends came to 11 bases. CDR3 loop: CASSELFGIGYTF. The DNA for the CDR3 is TGTGCCAGCAGTGAATTGTTCGGGATCGGCTACACCTTC.

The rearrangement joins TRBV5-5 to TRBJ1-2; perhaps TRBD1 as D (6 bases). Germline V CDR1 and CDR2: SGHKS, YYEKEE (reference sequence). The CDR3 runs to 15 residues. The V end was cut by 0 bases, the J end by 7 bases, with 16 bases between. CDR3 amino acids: CASSLEVQGLIGYTF. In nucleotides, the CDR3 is TGTGCCAGCAGCTTGGAGGTCCAGGGGTTAATTGGCTACACCTTC.

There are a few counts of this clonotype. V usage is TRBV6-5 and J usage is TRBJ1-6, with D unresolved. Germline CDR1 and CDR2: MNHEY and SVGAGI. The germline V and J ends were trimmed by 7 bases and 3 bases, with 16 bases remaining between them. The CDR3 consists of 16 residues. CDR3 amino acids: CASTTEGGRYNSPLHF. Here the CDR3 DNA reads TGTGCCAGCACAACAGAGGGAGGTCGCTATAATTCACCCCTCCACTTT.

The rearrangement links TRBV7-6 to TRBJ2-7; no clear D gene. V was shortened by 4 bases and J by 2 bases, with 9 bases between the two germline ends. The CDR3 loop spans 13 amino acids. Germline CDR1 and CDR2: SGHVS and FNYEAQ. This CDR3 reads CASSSSTAYEQYF. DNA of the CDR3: TGTGCCAGCAGCTCAAGTACTGCCTACGAGCAGTACTTC.

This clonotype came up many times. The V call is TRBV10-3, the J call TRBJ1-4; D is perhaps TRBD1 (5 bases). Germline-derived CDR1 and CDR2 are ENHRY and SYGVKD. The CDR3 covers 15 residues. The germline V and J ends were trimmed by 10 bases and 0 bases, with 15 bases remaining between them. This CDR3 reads CASKGNLATNEKLFF. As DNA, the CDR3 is TGTGCCAGCAAGGGGAACCTTGCAACTAATGAAAAACTGTTTTTT.

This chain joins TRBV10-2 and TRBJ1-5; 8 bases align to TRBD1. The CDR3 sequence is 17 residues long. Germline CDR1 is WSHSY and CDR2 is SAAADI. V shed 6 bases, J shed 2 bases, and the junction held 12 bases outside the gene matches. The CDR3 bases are TGCGCCAGCAGCTTATCCCAGGGGGCGCGGGGCAATCAGCCCCAGCATTTT. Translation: CASSLSQGARGNQPQHF.

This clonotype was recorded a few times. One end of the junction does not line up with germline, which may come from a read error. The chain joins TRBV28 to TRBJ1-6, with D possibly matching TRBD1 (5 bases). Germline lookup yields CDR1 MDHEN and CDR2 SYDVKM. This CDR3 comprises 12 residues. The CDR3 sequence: CASSSPGTPENF. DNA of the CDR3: TGTGCCAGCAGCAGCCCCGGGACGCCAGAGAACTTT.